These 32 T cell receptor beta chains were sequenced from one sample in a study of blood T cell repertoires in COVID-19. The method was immunoSEQ multiplex PCR; TCRdb's version includes in-frame clones alone and lacks a portion of them. The repertoire holds 50,000 to 75,000 clones, with about 92% as singletons. The sequencing sample was made of peripheral blood. The receptors originated from a man between 50 and 59 years old with active COVID-19.

A single count supports this clone. The chain carries TRBV29-1 and TRBJ2-1; TRBD1 is a possible D gene (5 bases). Trimming shortened V by 3 bases and J by 4 bases, and 13 bases separated the two germline ends. The CDR3 covers 14 residues. In germline, CDR1 is SQVTM, CDR2 ANQGSEA. CDR3 bases: TGCAGCGTTGATCTCTGGGGCGGTTACAATGAGCAGTTCTTC. Amino acids: CSVDLWGGYNEQFF.

The gene calls are TRBV4-2 and TRBJ2-5; a weak D match, TRBD1 (5 bases). The V and J ends lost 0 bases and 5 bases respectively, with 13 bases between them. CDR1 and CDR2 (germline): LGHNA, YNFKEQ. This CDR3 is built from 15 residues. The DNA for the CDR3 is TGTGCCAGCAGCCAAGATCCCCAGGGATTGGAGACCCAGTACTTC. This sequence encodes CASSQDPQGLETQYF.

The chain has TRBV5-1 and TRBJ1-2; tentative D call: TRBD1 (5 bases). Trimming took 4 bases from V and 8 from J, leaving 21 bases between them. The CDR3 has 15 residues. CDR1 SGHRS and CDR2 YFSETQ come from the germline V gene. DNA of the CDR3: TGCGCCAGCAGCAAAAATCAGGGTCCCCCTGGAGGCTACACCTTC. Translating it yields CASSKNQGPPGGYTF.

The chain combines TRBV7-9 with TRBJ2-5; D unresolved. V was clipped by 5 bases and J by 9 bases, with 19 bases between them. CDR3 length equals 14 residues. The germline CDR1 and CDR2 sequences are SEHNR and FQNEAQ (reference sequence). The CDR3, as DNA: TGTGCCAGCAGCCCCTCACACCCCCCGCAGGCCCAGTACTTC. Translated: CASSPSHPPQAQYF.

The chain links TRBV5-1 to TRBJ1-1; 8 positions match TRBD1. The V and J ends lost 4 bases and 5 bases, in that order; junction bases with no gene match: 7. Germline V gives CDR1 SGHRS, CDR2 YFSETQ. The CDR3 spans 14 residues. The DNA for the CDR3 is TGCGCCAGCAGCACGCAGGGGGCCCTAACTGAAGCTTTCTTT. It is translated as CASSTQGALTEAFF. The variable domain in full, completed from reference TRBV5-1 and TRBJ1-1, reads KAGVTQTPRYLIKTRGQQVTLSCSPISGHRSVSWYQQTPGQGLQFLFEYFSETQRNKGNFPGRFSGRQFSNSRSEMNVSTLELGDSALYLCASSTQGALTEAFFGQGTRLTVV.

The chain's CDR3 is CASSPGAGGYTF. The DNA of the CDR3 is TGTGCCAGCAGCCCAGGGGCTGGTGGCTACACCTTC. The chain carries TRBV11-2 and TRBJ1-2; D is perhaps TRBD1 (6 bases). Trimming shortened V by 5 bases and J by 7 bases, and 11 bases separated the two germline ends. CDR1 is SGHAT and CDR2 is FQNNGV in the germline V gene. The CDR3 runs to 12 residues. Drawing the rest from reference TRBV11-2 and TRBJ1-2, the complete variable domain is EAGVAQSPRYKIIEKRQSVAFWCNPISGHATLYWYQQILGQGPKLLIQFQNNGVVDDSQLPKDRFSAERLKGVDSTLKIQPAKLEDSAVYLCASSPGAGGYTFGSGTRLTVV.

The rearrangement links TRBV9 to TRBJ2-2, with TRBD2 identical over 10 bases. CDR1 and CDR2 (germline): SGDLS, YYNGEE. The CDR3 contains 16 residues. V shed 6 bases, J shed 7 bases, and the junction held 12 bases outside the gene matches. CDR3 in amino acids: CASTLQAGGHHGELFF. In nucleotides, the CDR3 is TGTGCCAGCACCCTCCAAGCGGGAGGGCACCACGGGGAGCTGTTTTTT.

The V and J genes are TRBV7-2 and TRBJ2-1; a possible D gene is TRBD1 (5 bases). The CDR3 totals 12 residues. V was trimmed by 1 base and J by 14 bases, leaving 12 bases between them. Germline V lookup: CDR1 SGHTA, CDR2 FQGNSA. In nucleotides, the CDR3 is TGTGCCAGCAGCTTAGGCAGGGTGATTGAGTTCTTC. This codes for CASSLGRVIEFF.

The rearrangement uses TRBV7-2 and TRBJ2-3; D uncertain. The germline V and J ends were trimmed by 0 bases and 1 base, with 11 bases remaining between them. The CDR3 has 16 amino acids. Germline CDR1 and CDR2: SGHTA and FQGNSA. CDR3 sequence reads: CASSLASVVGTDTQYF. The DNA of the CDR3 is TGTGCCAGCAGCTTAGCGTCGGTTGTCGGCACAGATACGCAGTATTTT.

This chain uses TRBV28 with TRBJ1-4; D call uncertain. Germline V lookup: CDR1 MDHEN, CDR2 SYDVKM. The CDR3 is 13 residues long. V was cut by 3 bases and J by 11 bases, with 13 bases left in between. CDR3 coding DNA: TGTGCCAGCAGTTTGAGCGGCGGTGCTAAACTGTTTTTT. Translated: CASSLSGGAKLFF.

The rearrangement joins TRBV5-1 to TRBJ1-2, with 9 bases lining up with TRBD1. Per germline, CDR1 SGHRS and CDR2 YFSETQ. The trim removed 4 bases at V and 9 bases at J, leaving 10 bases unmatched. The CDR3 covers 14 residues. The CDR3 spells CASSTGQGRRSYTF. The CDR3 DNA is TGCGCCAGCAGCACGGGACAGGGTAGAAGAAGCTACACCTTC. The whole variable domain, filled in from reference TRBV5-1 and TRBJ1-2, reads KAGVTQTPRYLIKTRGQQVTLSCSPISGHRSVSWYQQTPGQGLQFLFEYFSETQRNKGNFPGRFSGRQFSNSRSEMNVSTLELGDSALYLCASSTGQGRRSYTFGSGTRLTVV.

V is TRBV6-2 or TRBV6-3 and J is TRBJ1-6; D perhaps matches TRBD1 (6 bases). The CDR3 extends over 17 amino acids. The V end lost 5 bases, the J end lost 8 bases, and 22 bases lay between the germline ends. Per germline, CDR1 MNHEY and CDR2 SVGEGT. CDR3 DNA: TGTGCCAGCAGTACGATCCCCTGGGGGCTCGGGGATTCACCCCTCCACTTT. This translates into CASSTIPWGLGDSPLHF.

The chain joins TRBV10-3 to TRBJ2-5; the D gene is possibly TRBD2 (6 bases). The CDR3 runs 14 residues. V lost 0 bases to trimming and J lost 4 bases, with 9 bases between them. Germline CDR1 is ENHRY and CDR2 is SYGVKD. In nucleotides, the CDR3 is TGTGCCATCAGTGAGTCGACCGGGGGAGAGACCCAGTACTTC. This gives the protein CAISESTGGETQYF.

The genes are TRBV5-5 and TRBJ2-5; tentatively, D is TRBD1 (6 bases). The CDR3 spans 15 residues. V was shortened by 1 base and J by 2 bases, with 12 bases between the two germline ends. Germline CDR1 reads SGHKS; CDR2 reads YYEKEE (reference sequence). CDR3 amino acids: CASSLRPGAQETQYF. CDR3 nucleotide sequence: TGTGCCAGCAGCTTGCGGCCAGGGGCACAAGAGACCCAGTACTTC. The whole variable domain, remainder taken from reference TRBV5-5 and TRBJ2-5, is DAGVTQSPTHLIKTRGQQVTLRCSPISGHKSVSWYQQVLGQGPQFIFQYYEKEERGRGNFPDRFSARQFPNYSSELNVNALLLGDSALYLCASSLRPGAQETQYFGPGTRLLVL.

V and J are TRBV9 and TRBJ2-7, with D perhaps matching TRBD1 (5 bases). Per germline, CDR1 SGDLS and CDR2 YYNGEE. V gave up 8 bases and J gave up 0 bases, with 15 bases separating them. This CDR3 region has 14 residues. The chain's CDR3 is CASGQGRVSYEQYF. CDR3 bases: TGTGCCAGTGGCCAGGGAAGGGTCTCCTACGAGCAGTACTTC.

The chain combines TRBV2 with TRBJ2-2; 7 bases agree with TRBD1. The CDR3 spans 14 residues. The V gene end was trimmed by 4 bases and the J gene end by 5 bases; junction bases not matched to a gene: 4. Germline V lookup: CDR1 SNHLY, CDR2 FYNNEI. CDR3 sequence reads: CASSATGWTGELFF. The CDR3 nucleotides are TGTGCCAGCAGTGCGACAGGGTGGACCGGGGAGCTGTTTTTT. Full variable domain (missing parts from reference TRBV2 and TRBJ2-2): EPEVTQTPSHQVTQMGQEVILRCVPISNHLYFYWYRQILGQKVEFLVSFYNNEISEKSEIFDDQFSVERPDGSNFTLKIRSTKLEDSAMYFCASSATGWTGELFFGEGSRLTVL.

This chain uses TRBV7-8 with TRBJ1-1; D is perhaps TRBD1 (5 bases). V dropped 4 bases and J dropped 1 base, with 19 bases sitting between them. The CDR3 length is 17 residues. CDR1 is SGHVS, CDR2 FQNEAQ, per germline. The CDR3 here is CASSSPRTITRNTEAFF. The DNA for the CDR3 is TGTGCCAGCAGCTCTCCCAGGACAATTACCCGGAACACTGAAGCTTTCTTT.

The J gene is TRBJ1-4, the V gene TRBV13; 7 bases align to TRBD1. The CDR3 covers 15 residues. With 4 bases clipped from V and 5 bases from J, the junction kept 7 bases outside the gene matches. Germline V gene lookup returns CDR1 PRHDT and CDR2 FYEKMQ (reference sequence). This CDR3 reads CASSYYRGLNEKLFF. The CDR3 DNA is TGTGCCAGCAGCTACTACAGGGGATTGAATGAAAAACTGTTTTTT.

The chain recombines TRBV13 with TRBJ1-2; D possibly corresponds to TRBD1 (5 bases). The CDR3 loop spans 15 amino acids. Germline V CDR1 and CDR2: PRHDT, FYEKMQ (reference sequence). V was trimmed by 0 bases and J by 3 bases, leaving 11 bases between them. Written as DNA, the CDR3 is TGTGCCAGCAGCTTAGGGACAGCAGGAGACTATGGCTACACCTTC. Protein product: CASSLGTAGDYGYTF.

This chain connects TRBV6-5 to TRBJ1-5, with D uncertain. The CDR3 totals 13 residues. Germline lookup yields CDR1 MNHEY and CDR2 SVGAGI. V lost 3 bases and J lost 6, with 9 bases in between. In DNA, the CDR3 is TGTGCCAGCAGTTATTCTCTGGCTCAGCCCCAGCATTTT. Amino acid sequence: CASSYSLAQPQHF.

This rearrangement joins TRBV19 to TRBJ2-2; 8 bases line up with TRBD1. The V gene end was trimmed by 10 bases and the J gene end by 4 bases; junction bases not matched to a gene: 14. The CDR3 runs 16 residues. Germline V lookup: CDR1 LNHDA, CDR2 SQIVND (reference sequence). CDR3: CATSDRAVGGTGELFF. DNA of the CDR3: TGTGCCACCTCGGACAGGGCAGTTGGTGGCACCGGGGAGCTGTTTTTT.

On this clone itself: This specimen includes other DNA sequences encoding the same CDR3. The chain is built from TRBV18 and TRBJ1-5; D ambiguous. CDR3 length equals 13 residues. V gave up 3 bases and J gave up 2 bases, with 5 bases separating them. The germline V gene encodes CDR1 KGHSH and CDR2 LQKENI. The CDR3 reads CASSPGGNQPQHF. The CDR3 bases are TGTGCCAGCTCACCCGGGGGCAATCAGCCCCAGCATTTT.

With respect to this clone: The sample has other DNA sequences that encode this CDR3 too. This chain joins TRBV5-4 and TRBJ2-2; D gene ambiguous. The germline gives CDR1 SGHNT, CDR2 YYREEE (reference sequence). Trimming took 0 bases from V and 0 from J, leaving 9 bases between them. The CDR3 is made up of 16 amino acids. DNA for the CDR3: TGTGCCAGCAGCTTGGGCAGTTCCGCGAACACCGGGGAGCTGTTTTTT. Translating gives CASSLGSSANTGELFF.

V usage is TRBV6-5 and J usage is TRBJ1-6; D call uncertain. This CDR3 has 12 amino acids. Germline CDR1 is MNHEY and CDR2 is SVGAGI. Trimming cost V 6 bases and J 6 bases, with 6 bases left between them. Here the CDR3 DNA reads TGTGCCAGCAGGGGGAGTAATTCACCCCTCCACTTT. The encoded protein is CASRGSNSPLHF.

The chain combines TRBV7-9 with TRBJ2-5; 7 nucleotides agree with TRBD2. The CDR3 is 13 amino acids. Germline V gene data show CDR1 as SEHNR and CDR2 as FQNEAQ (reference sequence). Trimming at V came to 5 bases and at J to 4 bases, leaving 4 bases not matched to a gene. CDR3 bases: TGTGCCAGCAGCCCCCGCGGGGGAGAGACCCAGTACTTC. As protein: CASSPRGGETQYF.

This sequence joins TRBV19 and TRBJ2-7; 10 positions match TRBD1. This CDR3 is 15 amino acids long. Germline CDR1 LNHDA, CDR2 SQIVND (reference sequence). Unmatched junction bases numbered 6, after V lost 3 bases and J lost 4 bases. This chain's CDR3 is CASSILGQGSYEQYF. The CDR3 nucleotides are TGTGCCAGTAGTATCCTGGGACAGGGGTCTTACGAGCAGTACTTC.

The rearrangement joins TRBV5-1 to TRBJ1-1, with D unresolved. Trimming removed 0 bases at V and 7 bases at J, with 10 bases between. The CDR3 extends over 13 amino acids. Germline loops: CDR1 SGHRS, CDR2 YFSETQ. This chain's CDR3 is CASSLVRPDEAFF. The CDR3 nucleotides read TGCGCCAGCAGCTTGGTCAGGCCAGATGAAGCTTTCTTT.

The chain links TRBV28 to TRBJ1-2; D unresolved. The germline V and J ends were trimmed by 6 bases and 7 bases, with 18 bases remaining between them. Germline V gives CDR1 MDHEN, CDR2 SYDVKM. This CDR3 is 14 amino acids long. Written as DNA, the CDR3 is TGTGCCAGCAGACCCAGTCCCCAGGTTCGTGGCTACACCTTC. It specifies CASRPSPQVRGYTF.

This chain uses TRBV7-3 with TRBJ2-3, with 12 bases matching TRBD2. The CDR3 contains 15 residues. Germline CDR1 and CDR2: SGHTA and FQGTGA. Losses at the gene ends were 3 bases for V and 7 bases for J; bases not matched to a gene: 5. CDR3 in amino acids: CASSFLAGGLHTQYF. CDR3 sequence (DNA): TGTGCCAGCAGCTTTCTAGCGGGGGGGCTTCATACGCAGTATTTT.

This clone was picked up a small number of times. V usage is TRBV29-1 and J usage is TRBJ2-5; the D gene is possibly TRBD2 (6 bases). CDR1 SQVTM and CDR2 ANQGSEA come from the germline V gene. Trimming pared 3 bases from V and 4 bases from J, leaving 30 bases between. CDR3 size: 19 residues. The CDR3 sequence: CSVEWGGRESDSPPETQYF. The CDR3, as DNA: TGCAGCGTTGAGTGGGGAGGCAGGGAAAGTGACTCGCCCCCAGAGACCCAGTACTTC. The variable domain in full, with the rest retrieved from reference TRBV29-1 and TRBJ2-5, is SAVISQKPSRDICQRGTSLTIQCQVDSQVTMMFWYRQQPGQSLTLIATANQGSEATYESGFVIDKFPISRPNLTFSTLTVSNMSPEDSSIYLCSVEWGGRESDSPPETQYFGPGTRLLVL.

A remark on this clone: This sample also contains other DNA sequences that code for the same CDR3. The CDR3, as DNA: TGTGCCAGCAGCCTGGGACTAGCGGGGAACACCGGGGAGCTGTTTTTT. Its protein product is CASSLGLAGNTGELFF. The rearrangement links TRBV5-5 to TRBJ2-2; 12 bases align to TRBD2. The CDR3 covers 16 residues. Germline values: CDR1 SGHKS, CDR2 YYEKEE (reference sequence). Losses at the gene ends were 4 bases for V and 1 base for J; bases not matched to a gene: 2.

The chain carries TRBV11-2 and TRBJ2-3, with a tentative D call TRBD2 (6 bases). V was pared by 0 bases and J by 0 bases, with 10 bases between. This CDR3 region has 16 residues. Germline CDR1 reads SGHAT; CDR2 reads FQNNGV. For the CDR3, the DNA is TGTGCCAGCAGCTTAGATCCAGGGACTAGCACAGATACGCAGTATTTT. Amino acids: CASSLDPGTSTDTQYF. The entire variable domain, with the rest obtained from reference TRBV11-2 and TRBJ2-3, is as follows: EAGVAQSPRYKIIEKRQSVAFWCNPISGHATLYWYQQILGQGPKLLIQFQNNGVVDDSQLPKDRFSAERLKGVDSTLKIQPAKLEDSAVYLCASSLDPGTSTDTQYFGPGTRLTVL.